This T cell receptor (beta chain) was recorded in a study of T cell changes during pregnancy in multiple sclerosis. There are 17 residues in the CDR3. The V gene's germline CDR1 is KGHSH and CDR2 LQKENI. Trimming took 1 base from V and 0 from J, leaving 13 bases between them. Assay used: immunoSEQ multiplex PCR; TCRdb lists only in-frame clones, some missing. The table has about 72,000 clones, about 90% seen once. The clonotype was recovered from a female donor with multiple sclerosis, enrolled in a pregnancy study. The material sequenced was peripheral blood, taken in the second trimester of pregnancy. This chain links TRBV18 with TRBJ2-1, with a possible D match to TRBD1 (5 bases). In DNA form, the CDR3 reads TGTGCCAGCTCACCACTCGTGACAGACAGCTCCTACAATGAGCAGTTCTTC. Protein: CASSPLVTDSSYNEQFF. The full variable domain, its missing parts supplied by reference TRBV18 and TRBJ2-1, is NAGVMQNPRHLVRRRGQEARLRCSPMKGHSHVYWYRQLPEEGLKFMVYLQKENIIDESGMPKERFSAEFPKEGPSILRIQQVVRGDSAAYFCASSPLVTDSSYNEQFFGPGTRLTVL.